The 21 T cell receptor beta chains listed next were all sequenced from one sample in a study of cytomegalovirus exposure and HLA in healthy donors. Produced via immunoSEQ multiplex PCR; TCRdb's table is partial and in-frame only. Seen here are around 200,000 clones, about 86% observed once, and the top ten hold just under 3%. The sequencing sample was made of PBMCs. These receptors came from a woman aged 18-29 years in good health and CMV-seronegative.

The DNA for the CDR3 is TGCAGCGTTGAGGCAGGGGAGACCTACGAGCAGTACTTC. Protein sequence: CSVEAGETYEQYF. This chain joins TRBV29-1 and TRBJ2-7, with D tentatively TRBD1 (6 bases). Germline lookup yields CDR1 SQVTM and CDR2 ANQGSEA. V lost 3 bases, J lost 2 bases, and 11 bases lay in between. CDR3 length: 13 amino acids.

The chain joins TRBV10-3 to TRBJ2-1, with 10 bases fitting TRBD2. V trimming: 6 bases; J trimming: 4 bases; junction bases outside the gene matches: 9. The CDR3 has 16 amino acids. Germline-derived CDR1 and CDR2 are ENHRY and SYGVKD. The CDR3 loop reads CAISERRTSGYNEQFF. The CDR3 DNA sequence: TGTGCCATCAGCGAACGGCGGACTAGCGGTTACAATGAGCAGTTCTTC.

This clone was seen only once. The chain employs TRBV30 and TRBJ2-3, with D maybe TRBD2 (7 bases). Looked up from germline, CDR1 is GTSNPN and CDR2 is SVGIG (reference sequence). This CDR3 comprises 15 residues. V was pared by 0 bases and J by 4 bases, with 14 bases between. Written as DNA, the CDR3 is TGTGCCTGGAGTGTACTAGGGGGGGGGCCAGATACGCAGTATTTT. The encoded protein is CAWSVLGGGPDTQYF.

The chain combines TRBV6-6 with TRBJ2-7, with TRBD1 matching over 9 bases. Germline CDR1 is MNHNY and CDR2 is SVGAGI (reference sequence). J gave up 4 bases and V 5 bases, and 9 bases lay outside the gene matches. The CDR3 has 15 residues. The CDR3 sequence is CASSTTSDRGYEQYF. As DNA, the CDR3 is TGTGCCAGCAGTACCACATCGGACAGGGGTTACGAGCAGTACTTC.

The J gene is TRBJ1-3, the V gene TRBV28; D gene unclear. Germline assignment: CDR1 MDHEN and CDR2 SYDVKM. V was cut by 1 base and J by 8 bases, with 3 bases left in between. The CDR3 has 11 amino acids. The CDR3 nucleotides are TGTGCCAGCAGTTTATTCGACACCATATATTTT. As protein: CASSLFDTIYF.

The V and J genes are TRBV19 and TRBJ1-5, with D maybe TRBD1 (6 bases). Germline CDR1 reads LNHDA; CDR2 reads SQIVND (reference sequence). Trimming removed 3 bases at V and 4 bases at J, with 10 bases between. The CDR3 runs to 14 residues. CDR3 bases: TGTGCCAGTAGTATGACAGGTCTTAATCAGCCCCAGCATTTT. This codes for CASSMTGLNQPQHF.

This rearrangement joins TRBV7-2 to TRBJ2-7; TRBD2 agrees at 9 bases. This CDR3 has 17 amino acids. Germline CDR1 SGHTA, CDR2 FQGNSA. Trimming at V came to 6 bases and at J to 2 bases, leaving 14 bases not matched to a gene. The CDR3 here is CASSRNRPTSGPYEQYF. CDR3 DNA sequence: TGTGCCAGCAGTCGAAACCGACCCACTAGCGGGCCCTACGAGCAGTACTTC.

The V and J genes are TRBV7-2 and TRBJ2-1, with 12 bases lining up with TRBD2. V lost 4 bases, J lost 6 bases, and 4 bases stayed unmatched. The CDR3 runs 15 residues. In germline, CDR1 is SGHTA, CDR2 FQGNSA. CDR3 in amino acids: CASSSGLAGTNEQFF. The CDR3 nucleotides are TGTGCCAGCAGCTCTGGACTAGCGGGGACCAATGAGCAGTTCTTC.

The chain links TRBV27 to TRBJ2-5; 7 nucleotides align to TRBD1. Germline V CDR1 and CDR2: MNHEY, SMNVEV (reference sequence). The CDR3 length is 13 residues. Trimming took 3 bases from V and 9 from J; bases not matched to a gene: 7. CDR3 in DNA: TGTGCCAGCAGTTTGACAGGGCTTTCGGCCCAGTACTTC. Translated: CASSLTGLSAQYF.

This chain joins TRBV2 and TRBJ2-5, with a possible D match to TRBD2 (6 bases). There are 12 residues in the CDR3. V was shortened by 6 bases and J by 10 bases, with 15 bases between the two germline ends. The germline gives CDR1 SNHLY, CDR2 FYNNEI. CDR3 amino acids: CASSSLGGGQYF. DNA of the CDR3: TGTGCCAGCAGCTCACTCGGGGGAGGCCAGTACTTC.

The rearrangement uses TRBV7-9 and TRBJ2-4; 8 bases agree with TRBD1. Trimming removed 5 bases from V and 0 bases from J; junction bases left unmatched: 6. Germline values: CDR1 SEHNR, CDR2 FQNEAQ (reference sequence). The CDR3 has 16 amino acids. The CDR3 sequence is CASSLGTGLAKNIQYF. The CDR3 DNA follows: TGTGCCAGCAGCCTCGGGACAGGCCTAGCCAAAAACATTCAGTACTTC.

V usage is TRBV19 and J usage is TRBJ1-2; 9 positions agree with TRBD1. This CDR3 is 16 amino acids long. CDR1 LNHDA and CDR2 SQIVND come from the germline V gene (reference sequence). V dropped 1 base and J dropped 4; count of bases not matched to a gene: 7. This CDR3 reads CASSIGRDRDGYGYTF. The DNA of the CDR3 is TGTGCCAGTAGTATAGGGCGGGACAGGGATGGCTATGGCTACACCTTC.

The chain recombines TRBV11-2 with TRBJ2-7; weak D call: TRBD1 (5 bases). The CDR3 runs to 15 residues. V dropped 2 bases and J dropped 5 bases, with 16 bases sitting between them. Germline V lookup: CDR1 SGHAT, CDR2 FQNNGV. The CDR3 reads CASSLNQGLLNEQYF. CDR3 DNA sequence: TGTGCCAGCAGCTTAAATCAGGGCTTGTTGAACGAGCAGTACTTC.

This chain joins TRBV28 and TRBJ1-5; TRBD1 aligns across 11 bases. The junction had 7 bases not matched to a gene; V was cut back by 8 bases and J by 1 base. This CDR3 has 16 amino acids. Germline lookup yields CDR1 MDHEN and CDR2 SYDVKM. CDR3 protein: CASLGDRGTSNQPQHF. In DNA form, the CDR3 reads TGTGCCAGCCTGGGGGACAGGGGGACGAGCAATCAGCCCCAGCATTTT.

Regarding this clone: The sample holds other DNA sequences that translate to the same CDR3. J is TRBJ1-1 and V is TRBV28; D is possibly TRBD1 (6 bases). The germline CDR1 and CDR2 sequences are MDHEN and SYDVKM. Trimming pared 2 bases from V and 1 base from J, leaving 8 bases between. CDR3 length: 14 residues. This CDR3 reads CASSLRGGNTEAFF. The DNA for the CDR3 is TGTGCCAGCAGTTTAAGGGGGGGGAACACTGAAGCTTTCTTT.

This sequence joins TRBV18 and TRBJ2-5, with D unclear. CDR1 is KGHSH and CDR2 is LQKENI in the germline V gene. The V end was cut by 3 bases, the J end by 5 bases, with 7 bases between. The CDR3 sequence is 12 residues long. The CDR3 DNA follows: TGTGCCAGCTCACCGGCAGGCGAGACCCAGTACTTC. Translated, it gives CASSPAGETQYF.

This clone appeared a single time. The chain joins TRBV29-1 to TRBJ2-3; perhaps TRBD1 as D (6 bases). The V gene lost 2 bases and the J gene lost 7 bases, with 13 bases spanning the gap. The CDR3 is made up of 13 amino acids. Germline CDR1 and CDR2: SQVTM and ANQGSEA. In DNA, the CDR3 is TGCAGCGTTGAACCTTCAGGGGCCTATACGCAGTATTTT. Its translation is CSVEPSGAYTQYF.

This sequence joins TRBV11-3 and TRBJ2-1; D perhaps matches TRBD1 (7 bases). There are 15 residues in the CDR3. V was clipped by 5 bases and J by 7 bases, with 18 bases between them. Germline-derived CDR1 and CDR2 are SGHNT and YENEEA. CDR3 in DNA: TGTGCCAGCAGCCTGTCGACAGGGAGGCCGAATGAGCAGTTCTTC. This encodes CASSLSTGRPNEQFF.

The chain is built from TRBV27 and TRBJ2-7; 11 positions match TRBD2. CDR1 is MNHEY, CDR2 SMNVEV, per germline (reference sequence). After removal of 7 bases from V and 2 bases from J, the junction contained 10 bases not matched to a gene. The CDR3 is made up of 16 amino acids. The CDR3 reads CASNNHGTSGAYEQYF. The CDR3 DNA reads as TGTGCCAGCAATAATCACGGGACTAGCGGAGCCTACGAGCAGTACTTC.

This chain joins TRBV25-1 and TRBJ1-1, with TRBD1 matching 9 bases. V lost 5 bases and J lost 5; bases outside the gene matches: 12. The CDR3 covers 16 residues. Germline V CDR1 and CDR2: MGHDK, SYGVNS. DNA for the CDR3: TGTGCCAGCAGTACGAACATGGGACAGGGAAGGACTGAAGCTTTCTTT. The encoded protein is CASSTNMGQGRTEAFF.

The chain uses TRBV6-6 and TRBJ1-1; TRBD1 matches 7 bases. With V trimmed by 7 bases and J by 4 bases, 9 bases remained unmatched. CDR1 is MNHNY, CDR2 SVGAGI, per germline (reference sequence). This CDR3 is built from 14 residues. The CDR3 DNA reads as TGTGCCAGCACGAGGGGGCAGGTTGGCACTGAAGCTTTCTTT. Protein: CASTRGQVGTEAFF.